This record covers a single TCR beta chain. Its antigen is unidentified. These data belong to a study of T cell clonotyping in hematopoietic cell transplantation. Study outcomes and limitations: Higher Inverse Simpson Index values in graft donor and pretransplant recipient predicted broader posttransplant TCR diversity.

Here immunoSEQ multiplex PCR was the method, and the copy in TCRdb shows in-frame clones only, minus some. Here the sample spans about 27,000 clones, 90% to 97% being singletons. This receptor was obtained from a man aged 45-65 years in good health. Some clones in this sample may be carry-over from other donors' samples. The sequencing input was peripheral blood mononuclear cells.

CDR3 residues: CASSFRTSVQWEQYF. The CDR3 DNA reads TGTGCCAGCAGCTTCCGGACTAGCGTCCAATGGGAGCAGTACTTC. The J gene is TRBJ2-7, the V gene TRBV7-2; 9 bases fit TRBD2. With 3 bases clipped from V and 7 bases from J, the junction kept 10 bases outside the gene matches. This CDR3 has 15 residues. From germline, CDR1 is SGHTA and CDR2 FQGNSA.